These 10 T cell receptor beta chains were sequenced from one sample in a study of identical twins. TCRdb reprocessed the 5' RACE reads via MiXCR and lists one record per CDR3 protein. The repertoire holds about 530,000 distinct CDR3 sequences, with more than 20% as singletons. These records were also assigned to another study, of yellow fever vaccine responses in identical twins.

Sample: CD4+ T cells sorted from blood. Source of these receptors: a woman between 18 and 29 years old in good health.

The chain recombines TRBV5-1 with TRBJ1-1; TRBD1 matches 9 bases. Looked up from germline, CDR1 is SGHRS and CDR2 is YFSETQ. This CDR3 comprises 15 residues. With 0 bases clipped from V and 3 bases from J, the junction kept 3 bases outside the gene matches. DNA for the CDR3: TGCGCCAGCAGCTTGGGGGGACAGGGCCACACTGAAGCTTTCTTT. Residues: CASSLGGQGHTEAFF.

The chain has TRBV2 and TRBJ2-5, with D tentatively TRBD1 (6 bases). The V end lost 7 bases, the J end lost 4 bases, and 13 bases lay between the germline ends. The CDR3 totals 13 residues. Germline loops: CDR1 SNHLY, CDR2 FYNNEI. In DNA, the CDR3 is TGTGCCAGCATAAGGGGGTTACGAGAGACCCAGTACTTC. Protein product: CASIRGLRETQYF.

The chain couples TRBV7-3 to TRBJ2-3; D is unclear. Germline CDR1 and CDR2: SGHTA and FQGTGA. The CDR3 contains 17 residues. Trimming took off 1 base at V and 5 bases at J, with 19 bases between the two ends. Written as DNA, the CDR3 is TGTGCCAGCAGCTTAAAGGGCAGGTCCTTGTCGGGAGATACGCAGTATTTT. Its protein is CASSLKGRSLSGDTQYF.

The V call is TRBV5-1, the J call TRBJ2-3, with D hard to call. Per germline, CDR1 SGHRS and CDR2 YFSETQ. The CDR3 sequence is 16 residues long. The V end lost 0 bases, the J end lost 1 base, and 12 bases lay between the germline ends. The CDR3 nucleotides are TGCGCCAGCAGCTTGGATATCACCCTAGGCACAGATACGCAGTATTTT. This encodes CASSLDITLGTDTQYF. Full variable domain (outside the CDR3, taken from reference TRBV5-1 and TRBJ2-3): KAGVTQTPRYLIKTRGQQVTLSCSPISGHRSVSWYQQTPGQGLQFLFEYFSETQRNKGNFPGRFSGRQFSNSRSEMNVSTLELGDSALYLCASSLDITLGTDTQYFGPGTRLTVL.

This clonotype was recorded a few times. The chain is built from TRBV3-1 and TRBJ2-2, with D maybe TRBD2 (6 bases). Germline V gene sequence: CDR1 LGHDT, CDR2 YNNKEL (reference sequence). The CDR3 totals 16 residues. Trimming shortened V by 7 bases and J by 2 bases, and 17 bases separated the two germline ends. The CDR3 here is CASTERWGENTGELFF. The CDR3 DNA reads TGTGCCAGCACCGAACGTTGGGGGGAAAACACCGGGGAGCTGTTTTTT.

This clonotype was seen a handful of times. The CDR3 here is CASSQGSKQFF. For the CDR3, the DNA is TGTGCCAGCAGCCAAGGTTCCAAGCAGTTCTTC. The chain links TRBV14 to TRBJ2-1; no clear D. CDR1 is SGHDN, CDR2 FVKESK, per germline. Trimming pared 1 base from V and 11 bases from J, leaving 6 bases between. The CDR3 is made up of 11 amino acids. Based on the CDR3 plus reference TRBV14 and TRBJ2-1, the full variable domain is EAGVTQFPSHSVIEKGQTVTLRCDPISGHDNLYWYRRVMGKEIKFLLHFVKESKQDESGMPNNRFLAERTGGTYSTLKVQPAELEDSGVYFCASSQGSKQFFGPGTRLTVL.

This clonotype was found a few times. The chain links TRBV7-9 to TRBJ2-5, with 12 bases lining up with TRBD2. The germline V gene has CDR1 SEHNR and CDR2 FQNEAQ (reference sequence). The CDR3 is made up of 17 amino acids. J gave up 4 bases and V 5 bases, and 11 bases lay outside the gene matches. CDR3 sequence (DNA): TGTGCCAGCAGCCTTCTAGCGGGGGGGCCCCACAGAGAGACCCAGTACTTC. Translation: CASSLLAGGPHRETQYF. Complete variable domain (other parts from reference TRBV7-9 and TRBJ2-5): DTGVSQNPRHKITKRGQNVTFRCDPISEHNRLYWYRQTLGQGPEFLTYFQNEAQLEKSRLLSDRFSAERPKGSFSTLEIQRTEQGDSAMYLCASSLLAGGPHRETQYFGPGTRLLVL.

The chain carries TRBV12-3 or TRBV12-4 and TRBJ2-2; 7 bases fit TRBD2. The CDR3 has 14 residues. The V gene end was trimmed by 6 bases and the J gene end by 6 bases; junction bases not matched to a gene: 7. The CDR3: CASRSGVVAGELFF. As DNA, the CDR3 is TGTGCCAGCAGGAGCGGGGTGGTTGCCGGGGAGCTGTTTTTT.

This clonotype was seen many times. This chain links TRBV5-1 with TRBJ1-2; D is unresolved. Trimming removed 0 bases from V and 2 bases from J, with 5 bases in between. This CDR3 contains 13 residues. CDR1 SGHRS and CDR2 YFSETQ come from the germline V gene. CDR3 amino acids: CASSLERNYGYTF. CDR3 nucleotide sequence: TGCGCCAGCAGCTTGGAGCGAAACTATGGCTACACCTTC.

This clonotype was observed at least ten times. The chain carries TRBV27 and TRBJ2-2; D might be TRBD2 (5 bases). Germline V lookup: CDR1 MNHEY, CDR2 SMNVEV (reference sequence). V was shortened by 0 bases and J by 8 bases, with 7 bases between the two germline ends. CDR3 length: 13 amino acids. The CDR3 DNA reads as TGTGCCAGCAGTTTATCCTGGGAGGGGGAGCTGTTTTTT. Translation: CASSLSWEGELFF.